A single sample is the source of the 12 T cell receptor beta chains below, sequenced in a study of CD8+CD57+ T cells in acquired aplastic anemia. Flow cytometry had shown expanded CD8+CD57+ cells in the patients chosen for sequencing. Genomic DNA constituted the template upon which TCR beta VDJ and CDR3 profiling was performed. TCRdb fed the reads into MiXCR, producing one record per CDR3 protein. The data contain over 150,000 distinct CDR3 sequences, about 50% of them singletons. The sequenced sample was sorted CD4+, CD8+, or CD8+CD57+ T cells (not recorded which) from PBMCs. The receptors derive from a human donor with aplastic anemia.

This clonotype was recorded at least ten times. This chain joins TRBV5-5 and TRBJ1-5; the D is unclear. This CDR3 comprises 14 residues. CDR1 is SGHKS, CDR2 YYEKEE, per germline (reference sequence). V lost 2 bases to trimming and J lost 6 bases, with 12 bases between them. The CDR3 loop reads CASSFGQRGQPQHF. The CDR3 region has the DNA TGTGCCAGCAGCTTTGGGCAACGGGGTCAGCCCCAGCATTTT. The whole variable domain, filled in from reference TRBV5-5 and TRBJ1-5, reads DAGVTQSPTHLIKTRGQQVTLRCSPISGHKSVSWYQQVLGQGPQFIFQYYEKEERGRGNFPDRFSARQFPNYSSELNVNALLLGDSALYLCASSFGQRGQPQHFGDGTRLSIL.

The V and J genes are TRBV4-3 and TRBJ2-3, with 9 bases fitting TRBD2. The trim removed 1 base at V and 5 bases at J, leaving 10 bases unmatched. This CDR3 is 17 amino acids long. Germline assignment: CDR1 LGHNA and CDR2 YSLEER. The CDR3 DNA reads TGCGCCAGCAGCCAAGGATCGGCGGGGGGGCAGAGAGATACGCAGTATTTT. Its protein product is CASSQGSAGGQRDTQYF.

This clonotype was counted between two and nine times. The genes are TRBV10-3 and TRBJ1-1; TRBD1 matches 8 bases. The germline V gene has CDR1 ENHRY and CDR2 SYGVKD. After removal of 2 bases from V and 4 bases from J, the junction contained 6 bases not matched to a gene. The CDR3 covers 15 residues. CDR3 region: CAISEVDRVTTEAFF. Here the CDR3 DNA reads TGTGCCATCAGTGAGGTGGACAGGGTGACCACTGAAGCTTTCTTT.

This clonotype was seen ten or more times. This chain joins TRBV19 and TRBJ2-3; D unresolved. V was cut by 3 bases and J by 10 bases, with 8 bases left in between. In germline, CDR1 is LNHDA, CDR2 SQIVND (reference sequence). This CDR3 comprises 11 residues. The CDR3 is CASSIRGSQYF. CDR3 sequence (DNA): TGTGCCAGTAGTATTAGAGGTTCGCAGTATTTT.

The V call is TRBV20-1, the J call TRBJ2-7; 7 bases align to TRBD1. V was pared by 6 bases and J by 2 bases, with 4 bases of the junction left unmatched. The CDR3 spans 12 residues. In germline, CDR1 is DFQATT, CDR2 SNEGSKA (reference sequence). Written as DNA, the CDR3 is TGCAGTGCCGGACAGGCCACCTACGAGCAGTACTTC. It codes for CSAGQATYEQYF.

The chain is built from TRBV20-1 and TRBJ2-7; D remains ambiguous. This CDR3 is built from 11 residues. V was pared by 3 bases and J by 5 bases, with 8 bases between. Per germline, CDR1 DFQATT and CDR2 SNEGSKA (reference sequence). CDR3 DNA: TGCAGTGCTAGTGGAAGGAACGAGCAGTACTTC. Amino acid sequence: CSASGRNEQYF.

This clonotype was observed at least ten times. The CDR3 nucleotides are TGTGCCAGCAGTGAAACGGCGGGAATGAACACTGAAGCTTTCTTT. Translation gives CASSETAGMNTEAFF. This chain links TRBV6-1 with TRBJ1-1; no firm D call. CDR3 length: 15 amino acids. The germline gives CDR1 MNHNS, CDR2 SASEGT. Trimming pared 2 bases from V and 0 bases from J, leaving 10 bases between.

The rearrangement links TRBV29-1 to TRBJ2-5; possibly TRBD1 or TRBD2 for D (5 bases each). V was trimmed by 6 bases and J by 5 bases, leaving 10 bases between them. The germline V gene encodes CDR1 SQVTM and CDR2 ANQGSEA. The CDR3 covers 11 residues. CDR3 sequence: CSVKGDETQYF. For the CDR3, the DNA is TGCAGCGTAAAAGGGGACGAGACCCAGTACTTC.

This rearrangement joins TRBV6-1 to TRBJ2-7, with D maybe TRBD2 (5 bases). Trimming shortened V by 8 bases and J by 3 bases, and 14 bases separated the two germline ends. Germline lookup yields CDR1 MNHNS and CDR2 SASEGT. CDR3 length equals 13 residues. The CDR3 coding sequence is TGTGCCAGCCTAACGGACTTGAACTACGAGCAGTACTTC. It is translated as CASLTDLNYEQYF.

The chain employs TRBV29-1 and TRBJ2-1; TRBD2 aligns across 9 bases. V shed 7 bases, J shed 9 bases, and the junction held 10 bases outside the gene matches. The length of the CDR3 is 13 residues. CDR1 and CDR2 from the germline V gene are SQVTM and ANQGSEA. The CDR3 nucleotides are TGCAGCGCACCGCAGGTAGCGGGGGTTGAGCAGTTCTTC. This gives the protein CSAPQVAGVEQFF.

A word on this clonotype: This is likely a read error, given that the CDR3 carries no conserved phenylalanine or tryptophan at its end. No DNA is shown, since the ends of the CDR3 on it are uncertain; the CDR3 is the one TCRdb lists. The genes are TRBV19 and TRBJ2-7; TRBD2 was called by the table and not checked on the DNA. Germline loops: CDR1 LNHDA, CDR2 SQIVND (reference sequence). Including both end residues, the CDR3 is 8 amino acids long. The CDR3 reads CASRMRAG.

This clonotype came up once. The chain recombines TRBV7-3 with TRBJ2-7, with D possibly being TRBD2 (6 bases). CDR1 and CDR2 (germline): SGHTA, FQGTGA. The CDR3 has 16 amino acids. Trimming removed 5 bases from V and 0 bases from J, with 17 bases in between. The DNA of the CDR3 is TGTGCCAGCAGCCTAAGGATAGCGGAGCCCTCCTACGAGCAGTACTTC. It translates to CASSLRIAEPSYEQYF.